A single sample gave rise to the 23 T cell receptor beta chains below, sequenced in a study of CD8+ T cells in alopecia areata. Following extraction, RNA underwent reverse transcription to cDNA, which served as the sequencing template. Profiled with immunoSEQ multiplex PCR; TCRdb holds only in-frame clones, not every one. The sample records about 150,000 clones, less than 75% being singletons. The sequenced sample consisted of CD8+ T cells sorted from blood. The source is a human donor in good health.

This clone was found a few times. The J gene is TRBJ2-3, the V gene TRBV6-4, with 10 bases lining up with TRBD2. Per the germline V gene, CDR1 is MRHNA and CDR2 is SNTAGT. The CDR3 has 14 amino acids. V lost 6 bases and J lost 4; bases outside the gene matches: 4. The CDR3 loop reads CASSLAGEADTQYF. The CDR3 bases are TGTGCCAGCAGCCTAGCGGGAGAGGCAGATACGCAGTATTTT.

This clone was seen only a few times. CDR3 protein: CASSLTSGSSEQYF. DNA of the CDR3: TGTGCCAGCAGCTTGACTAGCGGGAGTTCCGAGCAGTACTTC. The rearrangement uses TRBV5-5 and TRBJ2-7; 11 nucleotides align to TRBD2. This CDR3 contains 14 residues. J was trimmed by 6 bases and V by 1 base; bases with no gene match: 3. The germline CDR1 and CDR2 sequences are SGHKS and YYEKEE (reference sequence).

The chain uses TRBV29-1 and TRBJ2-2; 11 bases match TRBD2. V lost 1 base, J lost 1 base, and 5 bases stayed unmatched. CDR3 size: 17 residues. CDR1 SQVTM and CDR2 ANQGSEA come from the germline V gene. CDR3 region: CSVEAFGTSGNTGELFF. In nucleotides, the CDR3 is TGCAGCGTTGAAGCTTTCGGGACTAGCGGGAACACCGGGGAGCTGTTTTTT.

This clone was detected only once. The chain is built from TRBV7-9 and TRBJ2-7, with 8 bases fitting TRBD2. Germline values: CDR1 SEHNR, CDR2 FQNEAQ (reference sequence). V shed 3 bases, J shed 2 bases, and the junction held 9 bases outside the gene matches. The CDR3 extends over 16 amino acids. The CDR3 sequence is CASSFSPAGATYEQYF. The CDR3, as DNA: TGTGCCAGCAGCTTCTCGCCAGCGGGAGCGACCTACGAGCAGTACTTC.

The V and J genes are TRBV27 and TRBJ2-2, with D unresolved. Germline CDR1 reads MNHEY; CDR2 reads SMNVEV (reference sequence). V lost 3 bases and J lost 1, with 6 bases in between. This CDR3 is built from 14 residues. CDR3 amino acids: CASSLEQNTGELFF. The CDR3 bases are TGTGCCAGCAGTTTGGAACAGAACACCGGGGAGCTGTTTTTT.

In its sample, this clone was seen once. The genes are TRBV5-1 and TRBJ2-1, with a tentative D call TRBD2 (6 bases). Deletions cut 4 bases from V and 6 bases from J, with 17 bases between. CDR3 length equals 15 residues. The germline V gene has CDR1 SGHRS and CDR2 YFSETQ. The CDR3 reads CASSLDYSLINEQFF. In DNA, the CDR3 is TGCGCCAGCAGCCTGGACTACAGCCTCATCAATGAGCAGTTCTTC.

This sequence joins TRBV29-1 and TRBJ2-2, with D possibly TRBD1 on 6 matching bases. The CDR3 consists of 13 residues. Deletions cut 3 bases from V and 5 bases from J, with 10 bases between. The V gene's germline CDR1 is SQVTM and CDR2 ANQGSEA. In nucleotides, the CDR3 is TGCAGCGTTGATTACACAGGGACCGGGGAGCTGTTTTTT. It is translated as CSVDYTGTGELFF.

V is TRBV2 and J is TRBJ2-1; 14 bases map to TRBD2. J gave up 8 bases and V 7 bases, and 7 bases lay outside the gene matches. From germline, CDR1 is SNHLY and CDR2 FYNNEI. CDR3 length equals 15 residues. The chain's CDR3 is CASKKTSGRADEQFF. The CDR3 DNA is TGTGCCAGCAAGAAGACTAGCGGGAGGGCCGATGAGCAGTTCTTC. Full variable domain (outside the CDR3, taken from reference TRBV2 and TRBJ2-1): EPEVTQTPSHQVTQMGQEVILRCVPISNHLYFYWYRQILGQKVEFLVSFYNNEISEKSEIFDDQFSVERPDGSNFTLKIRSTKLEDSAMYFCASKKTSGRADEQFFGPGTRLTVL.

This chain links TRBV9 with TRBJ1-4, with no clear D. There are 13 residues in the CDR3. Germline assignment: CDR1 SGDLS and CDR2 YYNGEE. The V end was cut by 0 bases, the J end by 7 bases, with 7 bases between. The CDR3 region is CASSVGGSEKLFF. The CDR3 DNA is TGTGCCAGCAGCGTAGGCGGGAGTGAAAAACTGTTTTTT.

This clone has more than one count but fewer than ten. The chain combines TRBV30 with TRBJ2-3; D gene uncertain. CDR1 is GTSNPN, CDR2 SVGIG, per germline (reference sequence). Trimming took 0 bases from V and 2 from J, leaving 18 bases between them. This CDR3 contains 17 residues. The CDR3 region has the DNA TGTGCCTGGAGTGTATCGGTCCTATCTAAACTCACAGATACGCAGTATTTT. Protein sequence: CAWSVSVLSKLTDTQYF.

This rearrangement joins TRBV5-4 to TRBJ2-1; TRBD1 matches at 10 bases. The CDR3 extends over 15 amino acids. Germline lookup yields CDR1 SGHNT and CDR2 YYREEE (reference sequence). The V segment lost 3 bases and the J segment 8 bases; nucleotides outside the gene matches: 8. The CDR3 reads CASSSRDRGRDEQFF. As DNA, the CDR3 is TGTGCCAGCAGCTCAAGGGACAGGGGTCGGGATGAGCAGTTCTTC.

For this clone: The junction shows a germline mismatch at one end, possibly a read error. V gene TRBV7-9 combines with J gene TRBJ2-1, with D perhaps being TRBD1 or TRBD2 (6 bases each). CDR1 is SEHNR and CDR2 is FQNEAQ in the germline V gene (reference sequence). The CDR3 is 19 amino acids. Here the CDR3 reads CAGSLGTGGPYGSYNEQFF. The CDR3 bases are TGTGCCGGCAGCTTAGGGACTGGGGGGCCCTACGGCTCCTACAATGAGCAGTTCTTC.

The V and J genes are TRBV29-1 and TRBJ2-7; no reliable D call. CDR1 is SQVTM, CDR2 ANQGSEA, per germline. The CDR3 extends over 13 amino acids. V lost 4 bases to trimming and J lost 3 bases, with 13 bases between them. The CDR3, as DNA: TGCAGCGTTGGACTTAATGGTCGCTACGAGCAGTACTTC. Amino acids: CSVGLNGRYEQYF.

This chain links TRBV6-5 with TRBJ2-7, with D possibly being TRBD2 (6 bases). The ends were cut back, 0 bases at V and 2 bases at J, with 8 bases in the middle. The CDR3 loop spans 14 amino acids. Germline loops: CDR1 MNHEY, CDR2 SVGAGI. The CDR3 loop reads CASSYSGGTYEQYF. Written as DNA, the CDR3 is TGTGCCAGCAGTTACTCAGGCGGGACCTACGAGCAGTACTTC.

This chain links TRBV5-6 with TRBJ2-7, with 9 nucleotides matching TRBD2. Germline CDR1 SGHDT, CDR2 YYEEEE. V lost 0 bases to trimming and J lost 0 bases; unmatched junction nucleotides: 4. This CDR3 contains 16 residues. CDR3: CASSLGLAEFSYEQYF. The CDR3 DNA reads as TGTGCCAGCAGCTTGGGACTAGCGGAATTCTCCTACGAGCAGTACTTC.

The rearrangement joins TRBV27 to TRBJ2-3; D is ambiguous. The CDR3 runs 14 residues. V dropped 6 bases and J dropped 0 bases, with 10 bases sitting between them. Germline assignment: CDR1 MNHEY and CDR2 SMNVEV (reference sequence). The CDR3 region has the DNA TGTGCCAGCAGGGTTCATGTTAGCACAGATACGCAGTATTTT. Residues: CASRVHVSTDTQYF.

CDR3 region: CAWGEDRRDYGYTF. CDR3 nucleotide sequence: TGTGCCTGGGGTGAAGACAGGAGAGACTATGGCTACACCTTC. The chain carries TRBV30 and TRBJ1-2; a possible D gene is TRBD1 (6 bases). V was cut by 5 bases and J by 3 bases, with 16 bases left in between. The CDR3 is made up of 14 amino acids. Germline CDR1 is GTSNPN and CDR2 is SVGIG (reference sequence).

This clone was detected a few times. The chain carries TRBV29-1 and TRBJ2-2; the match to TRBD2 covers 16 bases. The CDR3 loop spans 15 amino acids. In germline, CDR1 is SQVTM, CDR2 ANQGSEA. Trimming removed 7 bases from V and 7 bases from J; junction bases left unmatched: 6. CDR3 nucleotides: TGCAGCGCGGGACTAGCGGGAGGGCCTGGCGGGGAGCTGTTTTTT. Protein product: CSAGLAGGPGGELFF.

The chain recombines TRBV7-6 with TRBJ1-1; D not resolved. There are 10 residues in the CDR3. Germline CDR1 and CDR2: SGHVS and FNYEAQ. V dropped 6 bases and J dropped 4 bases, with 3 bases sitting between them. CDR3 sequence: CASRGTEAFF. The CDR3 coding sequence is TGTGCCAGCAGGGGCACTGAAGCTTTCTTT.

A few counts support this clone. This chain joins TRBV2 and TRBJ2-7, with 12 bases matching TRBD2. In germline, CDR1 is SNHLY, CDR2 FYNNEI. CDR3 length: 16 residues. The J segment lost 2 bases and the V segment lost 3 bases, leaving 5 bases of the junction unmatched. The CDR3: CASSDGTSGPTYEQYF. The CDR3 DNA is TGTGCCAGCAGTGATGGGACTAGCGGGCCTACCTACGAGCAGTACTTC.

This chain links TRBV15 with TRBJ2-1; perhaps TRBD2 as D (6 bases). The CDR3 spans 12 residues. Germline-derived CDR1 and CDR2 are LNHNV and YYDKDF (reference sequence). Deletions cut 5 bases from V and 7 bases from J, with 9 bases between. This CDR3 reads CATSLSGNEQFF. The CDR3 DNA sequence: TGTGCCACCAGCTTAAGCGGGAATGAGCAGTTCTTC.

DNA for the CDR3: TGTGCCAGCAGCCCTGGGGGAGGATTCGTCTACGAGCAGTACTTC. Translated: CASSPGGGFVYEQYF. The genes are TRBV5-4 and TRBJ2-7; D is perhaps TRBD2 (6 bases). Germline loops: CDR1 SGHNT, CDR2 YYREEE (reference sequence). The CDR3 is 15 residues long. Trimming cost V 4 bases and J 3 bases, with 17 bases left between them. Looking up the rest from reference TRBV5-4 and TRBJ2-7 gives the full variable domain: ETGVTQSPTHLIKTRGQQVTLRCSSQSGHNTVSWYQQALGQGPQFIFQYYREEENGRGNFPPRFSGLQFPNYSSELNVNALELDDSALYLCASSPGGGFVYEQYFGPGTRLTVT.

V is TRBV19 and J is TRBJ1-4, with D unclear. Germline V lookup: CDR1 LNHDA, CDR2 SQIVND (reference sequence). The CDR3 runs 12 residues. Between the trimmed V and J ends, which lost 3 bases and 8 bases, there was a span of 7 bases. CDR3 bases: TGTGCCAGTAGTATGGACGCGGAAAAACTGTTTTTT. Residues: CASSMDAEKLFF.